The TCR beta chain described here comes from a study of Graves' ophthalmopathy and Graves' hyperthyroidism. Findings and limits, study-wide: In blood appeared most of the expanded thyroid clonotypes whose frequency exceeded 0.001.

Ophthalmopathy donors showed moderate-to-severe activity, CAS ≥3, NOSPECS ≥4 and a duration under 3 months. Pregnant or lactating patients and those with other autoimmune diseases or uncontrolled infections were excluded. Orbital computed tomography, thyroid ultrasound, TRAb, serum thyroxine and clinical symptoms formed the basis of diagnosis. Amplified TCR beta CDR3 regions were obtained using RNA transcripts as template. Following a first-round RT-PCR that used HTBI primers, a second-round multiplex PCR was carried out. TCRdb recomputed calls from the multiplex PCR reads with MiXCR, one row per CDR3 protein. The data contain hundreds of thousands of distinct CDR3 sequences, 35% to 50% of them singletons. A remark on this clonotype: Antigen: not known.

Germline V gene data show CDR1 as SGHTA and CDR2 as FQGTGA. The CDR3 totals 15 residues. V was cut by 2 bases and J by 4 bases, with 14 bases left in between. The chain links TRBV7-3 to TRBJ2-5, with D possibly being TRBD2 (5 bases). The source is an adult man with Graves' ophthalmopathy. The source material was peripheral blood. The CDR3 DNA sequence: TGTGCCAGCAGCTTAGAGGGCGGAGGAGTAGAGACCCAGTACTTC. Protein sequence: CASSLEGGGVETQYF.